Presented here are 22 T cell receptor beta chains from one specimen sequenced in a study of CXCR3-negative and CXCR3-positive naive CD8 T cells. Study-level points and caveats: Hydrophobicity was higher for TRB CDR3s found in CXCR3-positive naive cells than in CXCR3-negative naive cells.

5' RACE with UMI labels generated the TRB cDNA libraries. TCRdb reworked the 5' RACE reads into one entry per CDR3 protein, no DNA. The sample has approximately 59,000 distinct CDR3 sequences, and its top ten clones hold 0.71%. Their recognized antigens are unknown. Sequenced sample: naive CXCR3+ CD8+ T cells from blood. Subset indicated: CD45RO-CCR7+CD27+CD95- naive CD8+ T cells expressing CXCR3 (TNR3+). Every receptor here comes from a human donor in good health. Some clones in this sample may be carry-over from other donors' samples.

V and J are TRBV7-6 and TRBJ2-7; lacking DNA, the TRBD1 call made by TCRdb goes unchecked. The CDR3 has 16 residues. Germline CDR1 and CDR2: SGHVS and FNYEAQ. CDR3 residues: CASSHSTGTDSYEQYF. The full variable domain, rest sourced from reference TRBV7-6 and TRBJ2-7, is GAGVSQSPRYKVTKRGQDVALRCDPISGHVSLYWYRQALGQGPEFLTYFNYEAQQDKSGLPNDRFSAERPEGSISTLTIQRTEQRDSAMYRCASSHSTGTDSYEQYFGPGTRLTVT.

This chain links TRBV27 with TRBJ2-1; the D call from TCRdb, TRBD2, cannot be confirmed without DNA. Germline V gene sequence: CDR1 MNHEY, CDR2 SMNVEV (reference sequence). The CDR3 runs to 16 residues. The CDR3 reads CASSTHTGLAGNEQFF.

The V and J genes are TRBV12-3 or TRBV12-4 and TRBJ2-2; TCRdb picks TRBD2, but there is no DNA to check that call. This CDR3 has 19 amino acids. The CDR3: CASTFIGLAGGRNTGELFF.

This rearrangement joins TRBV28 to TRBJ2-3; TCRdb designates TRBD2, a call that cannot be tested without DNA. From germline, CDR1 is MDHEN and CDR2 SYDVKM. The CDR3 is 14 residues long. The CDR3 sequence is CASSPRGGTATQYF.

This CDR3 reads CASSFGLAGFEQYF. The chain combines TRBV12-3 or TRBV12-4 with TRBJ2-7; TCRdb picks TRBD2, but there is no DNA to check that call. This CDR3 has 14 residues.

The chain has TRBV20-1 and TRBJ2-7; TCRdb gives TRBD1 as the D gene, but with no DNA this cannot be confirmed. The CDR3 spans 13 residues. Germline V gene data show CDR1 as DFQATT and CDR2 as SNEGSKA (reference sequence). CDR3 loop: CSARGQGGHEQYF.

The chain joins TRBV12-3 or TRBV12-4 to TRBJ1-2; TCRdb names TRBD1, which stays unverified in the absence of DNA. CDR3 length: 15 amino acids. CDR3 loop: CASLVGRTPNYGYTF.

The rearrangement joins TRBV5-6 to TRBJ2-3; TCRdb lists TRBD2, though no DNA is available to test this call. The CDR3 consists of 17 residues. The germline V gene has CDR1 SGHDT and CDR2 YYEEEE. The CDR3 is CASSIGTSGGARDTQYF.

This chain connects TRBV12-3 or TRBV12-4 to TRBJ2-1. The CDR3 sequence is 12 residues long. This CDR3 is CASSFSVNEQFF.

The chain is built from TRBV4-1 and TRBJ2-5. The CDR3 totals 15 residues. From germline, CDR1 is MGHRA and CDR2 YSYEKL. CDR3 protein: CASSQGGGGYETHYF.

This rearrangement joins TRBV12-3 or TRBV12-4 to TRBJ2-6; TCRdb designates TRBD1, a call that cannot be tested without DNA. The CDR3 extends over 17 amino acids. This CDR3 is CASSFGTGGFGANVLTF.

The chain carries TRBV19 and TRBJ2-1; the D call of TRBD1 rests on TCRdb alone, since no DNA is present to check it. The germline CDR1 and CDR2 sequences are LNHDA and SQIVND (reference sequence). This CDR3 is 15 amino acids long. The CDR3 sequence is CASSITGQSYNEQFF.

The rearrangement uses TRBV4-3 and TRBJ2-1; as DNA is missing, the TRBD1 call by TCRdb cannot be tested. Germline lookup yields CDR1 LGHNA and CDR2 YSLEER. The CDR3 extends over 15 amino acids. CDR3: CASSQFSTGGLEQFF.

CDR3 protein: CASSPSGTDTQYF. The chain recombines TRBV12-3 or TRBV12-4 with TRBJ2-3; there is no DNA to check the TCRdb D call of TRBD2. The CDR3 is 13 residues long.

J is TRBJ2-1 and V is TRBV11-2. The CDR3 runs to 15 residues. Germline CDR1 is SGHAT and CDR2 is FQNNGV. This CDR3 is CASSLGGGFYNEQFF.

This chain uses TRBV7-6 with TRBJ1-4; the TCRdb D gene call, TRBD1, has no DNA to confirm it. CDR3 size: 16 residues. Germline loops: CDR1 SGHVS, CDR2 FNYEAQ. CDR3 amino acids: CASSPGSLATNEKLFF.

The V gene is TRBV10-2, the J gene TRBJ2-7; the TCRdb call, TRBD1, lacks DNA for checking. This CDR3 is built from 15 residues. Germline CDR1 is WSHSY and CDR2 is SAAADI. CDR3 sequence reads: CASSFRTGAPYEQYF.

CDR3 sequence: CASSRQAGADTQYF. J is TRBJ2-3 and V is TRBV12-3 or TRBV12-4; TCRdb's D gene call, TRBD1, goes unchecked for lack of DNA. This CDR3 spans 14 amino acids.

V gene TRBV19 combines with J gene TRBJ1-1. The CDR3 extends over 12 amino acids. The V gene's germline CDR1 is LNHDA and CDR2 SQIVND (reference sequence). The CDR3 sequence is CASSTGNTEAFF. The full variable domain, its missing parts supplied by reference TRBV19 and TRBJ1-1, is DGGITQSPKYLFRKEGQNVTLSCEQNLNHDAMYWYRQDPGQGLRLIYYSQIVNDFQKGDIAEGYSVSREKKESFPLTVTSAQKNPTAFYLCASSTGNTEAFFGQGTRLTVV.

The chain links TRBV4-1 to TRBJ1-2; the TRBD1 assignment by TCRdb is unverifiable without DNA. The CDR3 runs 16 residues. Germline lookup yields CDR1 MGHRA and CDR2 YSYEKL. The CDR3 sequence is CASSPRGDTGPNGYTF.

V is TRBV6-2 or TRBV6-3 and J is TRBJ2-7. The CDR3 runs 16 residues. Germline V gives CDR1 MNHEY, CDR2 SVGEGT. The CDR3 loop is CASSYSRGTVFYEQYF.

V usage is TRBV28 and J usage is TRBJ2-7; the TCRdb D gene call, TRBD2, has no DNA to confirm it. The CDR3 runs to 17 residues. Germline CDR1 reads MDHEN; CDR2 reads SYDVKM. The CDR3 region is CASSLVLAGGLSYEQYF. Together with reference TRBV28 and TRBJ2-7, the CDR3 gives the full variable domain: DVKVTQSSRYLVKRTGEKVFLECVQDMDHENMFWYRQDPGLGLRLIYFSYDVKMKEKGDIPEGYSVSREKKERFSLILESASTNQTSMYLCASSLVLAGGLSYEQYFGPGTRLTVT.